These 15 T cell receptor beta chains were sequenced from one sample in a study of blood T cell repertoires in COVID-19 (dated by TCRdb to the early 2020s). The library came from the immunoSEQ multiplex PCR assay. TCRdb obtained this table from immuneACCESS and retained in-frame rearrangements with V and J assigned. These tables miss some clones; where compared with another copy, unresolved V genes account for less than half of the shortfall, and the remainder is unexplained. The sample table records about half a million clones; approximately 91% of these occur just once. The ten most abundant clones make up more than 7.5% of the sample. Input material: PBMCs or T cells enriched from blood (not recorded which). These TCRs come from a woman in her sixties or seventies who had recovered from COVID-19.

This chain connects TRBV9 to TRBJ1-2; 7 bases match TRBD1. The trim removed 3 bases at V and 6 bases at J, leaving 5 bases unmatched. The V gene's germline CDR1 is SGDLS and CDR2 YYNGEE. The CDR3 runs to 13 residues. The CDR3 nucleotides are TGTGCCAGCAGCGAGGGGGCGATGGATGGCTACACCTTC. Protein: CASSEGAMDGYTF.

The J gene is TRBJ2-7, the V gene TRBV6-5; 11 bases align to TRBD2. Trimming removed 7 bases from V and 2 bases from J; junction bases left unmatched: 4. Germline V lookup: CDR1 MNHEY, CDR2 SVGAGI. The CDR3 is 14 amino acids. The CDR3 region has the DNA TGTGCCAGCATCTCTAGCGGGGGGCCCTACGAGCAGTACTTC. This translates into CASISSGGPYEQYF.

This chain's CDR3 is CASSLAGAEIYEQYF. The DNA for the CDR3 is TGTGCCAGCAGTTTAGCTGGGGCAGAGATCTACGAGCAGTACTTC. The V and J genes are TRBV27 and TRBJ2-7, with D perhaps TRBD1 (5 bases). Germline CDR1 MNHEY, CDR2 SMNVEV (reference sequence). The V end lost 2 bases, the J end lost 3 bases, and 14 bases lay between the germline ends. This CDR3 has 15 residues.

In DNA, the CDR3 is TGCGCCAGCAGCTTGGATGGGGAGCTCTATGGCTACACCTTC. Encoded protein: CASSLDGELYGYTF. The chain couples TRBV5-1 to TRBJ1-2; D is unclear. V shed 0 bases and J shed 4 bases, with 10 bases lying between them. CDR1 is SGHRS, CDR2 YFSETQ, per germline. The CDR3 spans 14 residues.

The V and J genes are TRBV2 and TRBJ2-2; D call uncertain. V lost 7 bases and J 2 bases, leaving 11 bases between the germline ends. CDR3 length: 14 amino acids. From germline, CDR1 is SNHLY and CDR2 FYNNEI. The CDR3 loop is CASKPGRNTGELFF. The CDR3 coding sequence is TGTGCCAGCAAACCAGGCCGCAACACCGGGGAGCTGTTTTTT.

This clone occurred a few times. This rearrangement joins TRBV18 to TRBJ2-2; D is possibly TRBD1 (6 bases). The CDR3 runs 14 residues. V was pared by 3 bases and J by 4 bases, with 9 bases between. Germline V lookup: CDR1 KGHSH, CDR2 LQKENI. CDR3 bases: TGTGCCAGCTCACCTAGCAGGGGCACCGGGGAGCTGTTTTTT. Amino acids: CASSPSRGTGELFF.

The J gene is TRBJ1-2, the V gene TRBV6-1; D is perhaps TRBD1 (6 bases). The germline V and J ends were trimmed by 2 bases and 3 bases, with 13 bases remaining between them. Germline CDR1 is MNHNS and CDR2 is SASEGT. The CDR3 loop spans 15 amino acids. CDR3 nucleotide sequence: TGTGCCAGCAGTGAAATTAGGGGGTCTGACTATGGCTACACCTTC. It translates to CASSEIRGSDYGYTF.

This clone showed up just once. V usage is TRBV10-3 and J usage is TRBJ1-3; a possible D gene is TRBD1 (6 bases). The germline CDR1 and CDR2 sequences are ENHRY and SYGVKD. Trimming removed 6 bases from V and 0 bases from J, with 12 bases in between. CDR3 size: 15 residues. CDR3 coding DNA: TGTGCCATCAGGGCAGGGGAATTCTCTGGAAACACCATATATTTT. Protein: CAIRAGEFSGNTIYF.

The V call is TRBV6-5, the J call TRBJ2-3; 10 nucleotides align to TRBD1. Germline V CDR1 and CDR2: MNHEY, SVGAGI. The ends lost 6 bases at V and 6 bases at J; junction bases unmatched: 9. The CDR3 loop spans 15 amino acids. CDR3 amino acids: CASSLDRGTSDTQYF. CDR3 nucleotide sequence: TGTGCCAGCAGCCTGGACAGGGGGACGTCGGATACGCAGTATTTT.

The chain links TRBV7-7 to TRBJ1-1; no firm D call. The CDR3 runs 13 residues. Germline CDR1 reads SSHAT; CDR2 reads FNYEAQ (reference sequence). V gave up 5 bases and J gave up 1 base, with 8 bases separating them. The CDR3 nucleotides read TGTGCCAGCAGCCTTACAGAGAACACTGAAGCTTTCTTT. It yields the protein CASSLTENTEAFF.

The chain is built from TRBV10-3 and TRBJ2-7, with D possibly TRBD2 on 5 matching bases. The CDR3 runs to 12 residues. The ends were cut back, 4 bases at V and 7 bases at J, with 11 bases in the middle. CDR1 and CDR2 from the germline V gene are ENHRY and SYGVKD. The CDR3 loop is CAISAFAGEQYV. The CDR3 DNA reads as TGTGCCATCAGTGCATTCGCGGGTGAGCAGTACGTC.

This chain joins TRBV9 and TRBJ2-2, with 10 bases that match TRBD1. This CDR3 contains 14 residues. V was pared by 7 bases and J by 6 bases, with 6 bases of the junction left unmatched. In germline, CDR1 is SGDLS, CDR2 YYNGEE. In DNA form, the CDR3 reads TGTGCCAGCGGGACAGGGGATTGGTCCGGGGAGCTGTTTTTT. This translates into CASGTGDWSGELFF. The full variable domain, rest sourced from reference TRBV9 and TRBJ2-2, is DSGVTQTPKHLITATGQRVTLRCSPRSGDLSVYWYQQSLDQGLQFLIQYYNGEERAKGNILERFSAQQFPDLHSELNLSSLELGDSALYFCASGTGDWSGELFFGEGSRLTVL.

This chain joins TRBV2 and TRBJ2-5; the match to TRBD1 covers 9 bases. V lost 10 bases to trimming and J lost 1 base; unmatched junction nucleotides: 13. CDR3 length: 16 amino acids. Germline CDR1 is SNHLY and CDR2 is FYNNEI. CDR3 loop: CAIRRAGQGFQETQYF. The DNA for the CDR3 is TGTGCCATCCGCCGGGCGGGACAGGGTTTCCAAGAGACCCAGTACTTC.

The chain carries TRBV6-6 and TRBJ2-7, with D maybe TRBD1 (5 bases). V lost 6 bases, J lost 5 bases, and 14 bases lay in between. The CDR3 has 13 amino acids. Germline CDR1 and CDR2: MNHNY and SVGAGI (reference sequence). DNA for the CDR3: TGTGCCAGCAGAACAGGTTTTACTCACGAGCAGTACGTC. This translates into CASRTGFTHEQYV.

The chain is built from TRBV30 and TRBJ1-2; possible D gene TRBD1, 5 bases. This CDR3 region has 11 residues. Germline V gene data show CDR1 as GTSNPN and CDR2 as SVGIG (reference sequence). V lost 7 bases and J lost 7, with 13 bases in between. DNA of the CDR3: TGTGCCTTACAGGATTCCGGTGGCTACACCTTC. Amino acid sequence: CALQDSGGYTF.